A selection of T cell receptor beta chains follows, all from one sample in a study of Ad26.COV2.S vaccination and SARS-CoV-2 variants. Generated by immunoSEQ multiplex PCR, the TCRdb table keeps only in-frame clones and is missing some. In the table there are about 680,000 clones, 89% of which are singletons. The source material was peripheral blood, sampled in a trial of Ad26.COV2.S vaccine versus placebo. The receptors were gathered from a person between 18 and 59 years old who received the Ad26.COV2.S COVID-19 vaccine or a placebo. CDR3s include the opening cysteine and the closing phenylalanine or tryptophan. The D gene is left open where the match is weak.

cdr3_aa d_call j_call v_call
CASSSSPNTEAFF NA TRBJ1-1 TRBV7-6
CASENRGGNTEAFF TRBD1 TRBJ1-1 TRBV19
CSVKRYNEQFF NA TRBJ2-1 TRBV29-1
CASSPTGAEAFF TRBD1 TRBJ1-1 TRBV12-3/TRBV12-4
CASSTTSREETQYF NA TRBJ2-5 TRBV6-5
CASSLVPDSYNEQFF NA TRBJ2-1 TRBV5-1
CASSLGPYSNQPQHF NA TRBJ1-5 TRBV13
CSAGTGRGYTF TRBD1 TRBJ1-2 TRBV20-1
CASSPRDRGPEQYF TRBD1 TRBJ2-7 TRBV11-1
CASSVGDRGNTIYF TRBD1 TRBJ1-3 TRBV9
CAISGGETQYF NA TRBJ2-5 TRBV10-3
CASWDRDRADTQYF TRBD1 TRBJ2-3 TRBV5-1
CASTAPGQGAYEQYF TRBD1 TRBJ2-7 TRBV6-5
CASSLQGGNEKLFF NA TRBJ1-4 TRBV19
CATRSIGTGNTGELFF TRBD1 TRBJ2-2 TRBV27
CASSRLGLADNEQFF TRBD2 TRBJ2-1 TRBV2
CASSLPRGTSNTGELFF NA TRBJ2-2 TRBV11-2
CASGHLFEQFF NA TRBJ2-1 TRBV5-1
CASLADYGYTF NA TRBJ1-2 TRBV19
CASRQAGTGANVLTF TRBD2 TRBJ2-6 TRBV14
CASSSQGAGNTIYF NA TRBJ1-3 TRBV27
CASSPPNKEDYGYTF NA TRBJ1-2 TRBV18
CASSPVAGVGTDTQYF TRBD2 TRBJ2-3 TRBV18
CASSPLGTWNQPQHF NA TRBJ1-5 TRBV27
CASSQDKGQETQYF NA TRBJ2-5 TRBV4-2
CASSQGDTQYF NA TRBJ2-3 TRBV27
CASSIGVTEAFF NA TRBJ1-1 TRBV19
CASSDRQGPWYEQYF TRBD1 TRBJ2-7 TRBV6-1
CASSSATGATEAFF TRBD1 TRBJ1-1 TRBV5-1
CASSPGRAGGNTIYF NA TRBJ1-3 TRBV27
CASSVRQGGHSNQPQHF TRBD1 TRBJ1-5 TRBV2
CASSELAGVNTGELFF TRBD2 TRBJ2-2 TRBV10-1
CASNLGGGNYEQYF NA TRBJ2-7 TRBV19
CASSLLGETQYF NA TRBJ2-5 TRBV19
CASIPGVPRNEKLFF NA TRBJ1-4 TRBV2
CASSPLEQVGYTF NA TRBJ1-2 TRBV18
CTSSQGRATVDEQFF NA TRBJ2-1 TRBV1
CASSPRTGLEGEQYF NA TRBJ2-7 TRBV7-8
CASRNLNRTGTRGQPQHF TRBD1 TRBJ1-5 TRBV19
CASSYRRLAGTGELFF TRBD2 TRBJ2-2 TRBV6-2/TRBV6-3